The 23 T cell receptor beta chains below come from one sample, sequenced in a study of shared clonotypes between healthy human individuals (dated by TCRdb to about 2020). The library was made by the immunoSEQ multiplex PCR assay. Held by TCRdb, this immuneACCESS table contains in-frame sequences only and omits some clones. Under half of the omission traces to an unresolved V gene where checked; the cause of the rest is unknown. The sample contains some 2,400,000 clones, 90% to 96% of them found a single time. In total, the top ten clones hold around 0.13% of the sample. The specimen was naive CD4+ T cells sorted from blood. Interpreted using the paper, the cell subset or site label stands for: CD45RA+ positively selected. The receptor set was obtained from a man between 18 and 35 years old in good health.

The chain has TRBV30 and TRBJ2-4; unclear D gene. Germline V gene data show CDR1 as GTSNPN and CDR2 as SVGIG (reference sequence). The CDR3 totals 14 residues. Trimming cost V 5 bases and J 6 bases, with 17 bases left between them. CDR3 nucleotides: TGTGCCTGGGGAAACTCGATGCCTGGAAACATTCAGTACTTC. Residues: CAWGNSMPGNIQYF.

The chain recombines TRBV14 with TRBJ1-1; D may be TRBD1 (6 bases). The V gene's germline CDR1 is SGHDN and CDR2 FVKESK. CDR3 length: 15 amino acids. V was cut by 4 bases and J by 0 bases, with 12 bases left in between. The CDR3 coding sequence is TGTGCCAGCAGCCCCAGGGGTTCCGTGAACACTGAAGCTTTCTTT. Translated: CASSPRGSVNTEAFF.

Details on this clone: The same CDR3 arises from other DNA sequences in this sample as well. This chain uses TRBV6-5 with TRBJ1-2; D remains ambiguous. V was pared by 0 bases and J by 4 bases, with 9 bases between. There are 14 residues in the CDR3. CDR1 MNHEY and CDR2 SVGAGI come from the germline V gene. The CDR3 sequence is CASSYSREGYGYTF. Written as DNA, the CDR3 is TGTGCCAGCAGTTACTCGAGGGAAGGCTATGGCTACACCTTC.

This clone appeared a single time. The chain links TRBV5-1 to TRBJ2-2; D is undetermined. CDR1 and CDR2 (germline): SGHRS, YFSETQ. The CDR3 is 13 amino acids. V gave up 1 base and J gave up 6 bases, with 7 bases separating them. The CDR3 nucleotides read TGCGCCAGCAGCTTGTGGGAATCCGGGGAGCTGTTTTTT. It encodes CASSLWESGELFF. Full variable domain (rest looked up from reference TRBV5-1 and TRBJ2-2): KAGVTQTPRYLIKTRGQQVTLSCSPISGHRSVSWYQQTPGQGLQFLFEYFSETQRNKGNFPGRFSGRQFSNSRSEMNVSTLELGDSALYLCASSLWESGELFFGEGSRLTVL.

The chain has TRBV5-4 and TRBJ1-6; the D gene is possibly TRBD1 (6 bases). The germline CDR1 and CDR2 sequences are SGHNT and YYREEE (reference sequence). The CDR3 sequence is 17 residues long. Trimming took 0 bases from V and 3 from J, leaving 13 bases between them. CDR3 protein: CASSLVGQGSYNSPLHF. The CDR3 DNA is TGTGCCAGCAGCTTGGTAGGTCAGGGGAGCTATAATTCACCCCTCCACTTT.

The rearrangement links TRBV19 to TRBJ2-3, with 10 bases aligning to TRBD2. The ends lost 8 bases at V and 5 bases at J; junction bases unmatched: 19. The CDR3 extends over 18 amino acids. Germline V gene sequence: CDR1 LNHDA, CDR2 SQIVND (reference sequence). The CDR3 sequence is CASGRGPVAGGLLDTQYF. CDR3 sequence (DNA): TGTGCCAGTGGGCGGGGGCCCGTAGCGGGAGGCCTTTTAGATACGCAGTATTTT.

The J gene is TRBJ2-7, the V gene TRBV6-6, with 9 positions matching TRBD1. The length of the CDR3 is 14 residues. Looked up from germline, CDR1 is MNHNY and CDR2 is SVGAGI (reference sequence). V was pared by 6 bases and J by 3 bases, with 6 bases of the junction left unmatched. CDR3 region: CASSRDRVNYEQYF. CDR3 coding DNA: TGTGCCAGCAGCAGGGACAGGGTCAACTACGAGCAGTACTTC.

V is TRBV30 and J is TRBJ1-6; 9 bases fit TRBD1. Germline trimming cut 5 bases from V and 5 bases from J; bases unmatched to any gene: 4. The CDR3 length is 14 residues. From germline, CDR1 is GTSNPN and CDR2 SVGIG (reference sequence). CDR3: CAWGTGRDNSPLHF. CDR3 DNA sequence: TGTGCCTGGGGGACAGGGCGAGATAATTCACCCCTCCACTTT. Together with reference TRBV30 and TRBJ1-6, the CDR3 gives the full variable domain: SQTIHQWPATLVQPVGSPLSLECTVEGTSNPNLYWYRQAAGRGLQLLFYSVGIGQISSEVPQNLSASRPQDRQFILSSKKLLLSDSGFYLCAWGTGRDNSPLHFGNGTRLTVT.

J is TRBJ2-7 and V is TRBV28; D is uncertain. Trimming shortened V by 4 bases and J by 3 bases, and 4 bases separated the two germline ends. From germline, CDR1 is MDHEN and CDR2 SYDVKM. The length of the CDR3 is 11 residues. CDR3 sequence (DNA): TGTGCCAGCAGTTGGGGCTACGAGCAGTACTTC. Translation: CASSWGYEQYF.

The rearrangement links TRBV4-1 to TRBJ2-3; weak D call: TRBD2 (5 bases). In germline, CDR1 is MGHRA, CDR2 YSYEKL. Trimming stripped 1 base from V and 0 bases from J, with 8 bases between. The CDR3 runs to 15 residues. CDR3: CASSQAAASTDTQYF. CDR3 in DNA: TGCGCCAGCAGCCAAGCAGCGGCTAGCACAGATACGCAGTATTTT.

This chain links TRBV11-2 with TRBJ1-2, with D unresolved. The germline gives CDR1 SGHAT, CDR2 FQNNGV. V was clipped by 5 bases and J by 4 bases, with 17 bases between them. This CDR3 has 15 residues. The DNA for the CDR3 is TGTGCCAGCAGCCACCAGCCGGAGGGCGGCTATGGCTACACCTTC. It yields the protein CASSHQPEGGYGYTF.

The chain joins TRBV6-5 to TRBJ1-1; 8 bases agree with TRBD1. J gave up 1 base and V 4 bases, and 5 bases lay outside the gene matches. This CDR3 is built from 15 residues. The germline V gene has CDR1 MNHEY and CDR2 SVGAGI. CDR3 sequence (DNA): TGTGCCAGCAGTTCAGGACAGGGAGCGAACACTGAAGCTTTCTTT. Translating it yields CASSSGQGANTEAFF.

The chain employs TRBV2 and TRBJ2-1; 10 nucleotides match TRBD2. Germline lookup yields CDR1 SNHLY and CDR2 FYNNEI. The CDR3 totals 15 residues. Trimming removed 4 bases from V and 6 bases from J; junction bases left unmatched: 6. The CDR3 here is CASSGASGSGNEQFF. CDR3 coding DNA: TGTGCCAGCAGTGGGGCTAGCGGGAGTGGCAATGAGCAGTTCTTC.

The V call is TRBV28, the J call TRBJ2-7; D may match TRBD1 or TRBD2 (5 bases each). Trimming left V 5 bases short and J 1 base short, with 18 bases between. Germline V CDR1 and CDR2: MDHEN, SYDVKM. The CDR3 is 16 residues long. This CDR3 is CASSPNSLGESYEQYF. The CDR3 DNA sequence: TGTGCCAGCAGTCCCAATTCCTTGGGGGAGTCCTACGAGCAGTACTTC.

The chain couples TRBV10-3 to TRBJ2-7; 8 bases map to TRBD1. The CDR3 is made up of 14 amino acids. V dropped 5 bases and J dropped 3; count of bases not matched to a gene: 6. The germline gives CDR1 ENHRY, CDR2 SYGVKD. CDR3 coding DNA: TGTGCCATCAGTAAGACGGACAGGGACTACGAGCAGTACTTC. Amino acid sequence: CAISKTDRDYEQYF.

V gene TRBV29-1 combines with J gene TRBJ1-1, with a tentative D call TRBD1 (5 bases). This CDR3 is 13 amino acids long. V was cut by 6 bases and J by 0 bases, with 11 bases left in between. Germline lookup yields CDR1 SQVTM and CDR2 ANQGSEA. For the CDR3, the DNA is TGCAGCGTGGCGGACACATTGAACACTGAAGCTTTCTTT. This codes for CSVADTLNTEAFF.

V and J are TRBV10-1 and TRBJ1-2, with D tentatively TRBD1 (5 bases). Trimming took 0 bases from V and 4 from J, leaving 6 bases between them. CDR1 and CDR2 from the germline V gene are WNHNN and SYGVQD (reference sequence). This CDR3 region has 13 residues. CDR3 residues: CASSESTAYGYTF. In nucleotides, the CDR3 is TGCGCCAGCAGTGAGTCGACAGCCTATGGCTACACCTTC.

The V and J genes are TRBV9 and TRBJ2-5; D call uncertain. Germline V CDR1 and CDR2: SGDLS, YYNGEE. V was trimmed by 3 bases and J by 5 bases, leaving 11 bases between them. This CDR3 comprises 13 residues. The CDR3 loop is CASSARPWETQYF. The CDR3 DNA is TGTGCCAGCAGCGCCCGTCCTTGGGAGACCCAGTACTTC.

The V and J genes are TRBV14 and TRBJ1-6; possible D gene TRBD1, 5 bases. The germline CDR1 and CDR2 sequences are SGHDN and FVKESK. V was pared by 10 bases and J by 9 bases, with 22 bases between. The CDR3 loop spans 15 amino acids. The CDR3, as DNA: TGTGCCAACTTCGGGAAGGGGCAATTTGGTTCACCCCTCCACTTT. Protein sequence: CANFGKGQFGSPLHF.

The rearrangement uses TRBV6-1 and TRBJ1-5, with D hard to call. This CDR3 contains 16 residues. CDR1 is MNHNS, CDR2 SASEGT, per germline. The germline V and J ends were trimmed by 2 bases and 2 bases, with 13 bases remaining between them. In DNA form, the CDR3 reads TGTGCCAGCAGTGAAATGTCAACCTGGGGCAATCAGCCCCAGCATTTT. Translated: CASSEMSTWGNQPQHF.

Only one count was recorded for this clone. The CDR3 bases are TGTGCCAGCAGCAGGACTGGGGTAGAGACCCAGTACTTC. Protein product: CASSRTGVETQYF. The V call is TRBV5-6, the J call TRBJ2-5; D perhaps matches TRBD2 (5 bases). Germline CDR1 and CDR2: SGHDT and YYEEEE. This CDR3 is 13 amino acids long. The germline V and J ends were trimmed by 4 bases and 4 bases, with 11 bases remaining between them.

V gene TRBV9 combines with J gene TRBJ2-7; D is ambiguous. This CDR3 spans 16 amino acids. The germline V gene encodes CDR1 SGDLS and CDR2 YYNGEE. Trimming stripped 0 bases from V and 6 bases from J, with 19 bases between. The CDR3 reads CASSVGSGPLWGEQYF. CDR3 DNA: TGTGCCAGCAGCGTAGGTTCGGGTCCCCTTTGGGGCGAGCAGTACTTC.

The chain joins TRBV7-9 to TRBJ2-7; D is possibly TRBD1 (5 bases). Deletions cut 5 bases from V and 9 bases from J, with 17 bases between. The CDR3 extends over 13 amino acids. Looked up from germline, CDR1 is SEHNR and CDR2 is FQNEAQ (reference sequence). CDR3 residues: CASSPKGTGRQYF. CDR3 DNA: TGTGCCAGCAGCCCAAAAGGTACAGGACGGCAGTACTTC.